This TCR beta chain was recovered during a study of beta chain features in type 1 diabetes. General study results and limits: More deletions and fewer insertions at VDJ junctions were found in patients with type 1 diabetes. Naive, central memory and Treg TCRB repertoires seemed to resemble each other more closely in patients than they did in healthy donors. TCRB CDR3s were moderately but significantly shorter in Type 1 diabetes patients in all four CD4+ subsets. Since sequencing was performed on cDNA, cells with high TCR expression could be over-represented.

It was via CD45RO/CCR7/CD25/CD127/CD95/CD27 that CD4+ naive, central memory, regulatory and stem cell-like memory cells were sorted. Trimming took 4 bases from V and 6 from J; bases not matched to a gene: 5. The germline gives CDR1 PRHDT, CDR2 FYEKMQ (reference sequence). This CDR3 spans 15 amino acids. Only a few counts were recorded for this clone. What it recognizes is unknown. Every bit of the isolated RNA underwent reverse transcription, so sequencing read expressed TCRB transcripts. Profiled with immunoSEQ multiplex PCR; TCRdb holds only in-frame clones, not every one. The sample includes 250,000 to 300,000 clones, roughly a quarter of them seen just once.

The sequence was collected from a woman younger than 45 with type 1 diabetes. The chain carries TRBV13 and TRBJ1-4, with TRBD1 matching over 10 bases. Sequencing was carried out using naive CD4+ T cells from blood. This chain's CDR3 is CASSSLGQGDEKLFF. The CDR3 DNA sequence: TGTGCCAGCAGCTCCCTCGGACAGGGGGATGAAAAACTGTTTTTT.